This TCR beta chain was sequenced in a study of blood T cell repertoires in COVID-19. As for the study in general: The study drew acute and convalescent COVID-19 samples from the United States, Italy and Spain. PBMCs, B-cell-depleted T cells, or T cells provided the cDNA or gDNA that made up the material.

In the authors' workflow: Nucleated cell number was recorded as an estimate derived from reference gene primer amplification. Generated by immunoSEQ multiplex PCR, the TCRdb table keeps only in-frame clones and is missing some. The V and J calls and the clone size are those of that table, but D and trimming were determined from the DNA. Of about 68,000 clones detected, approximately 79% appear once; the ten largest clones hold around 9.4%. Germline V gene data show CDR1 as SGHNT and CDR2 as YYREEE (reference sequence). The CDR3 totals 16 residues. V was pared by 3 bases and J by 1 base, with 13 bases between.

This clonotype was sampled from a woman between 45 and 60 years old with acute or convalescent COVID-19. This chain connects TRBV5-4 to TRBJ2-2, with a tentative D call TRBD2 (5 bases). Sequencing was done on a sample of peripheral blood. The CDR3 sequence: CASSSGLSLNTGELFF. CDR3 nucleotide sequence: TGTGCCAGCAGCTCCGGACTGAGCTTGAACACCGGGGAGCTGTTTTTT.